Listed below are T cell receptor beta chains from one sample, sequenced in a study of T cells in Graves' hyperthyroidism and ophthalmopathy. TCRdb independently ran MiXCR on the multiplex PCR reads; one entry per CDR3 protein. The sample shows around 450,000 distinct CDR3 sequences, approximately 14% of them seen only once. The specimen was blood. These receptors all stem from a woman aged 18-35 years with Graves' hyperthyroidism. Each CDR3 is given with its conserved first and last residue. The D gene is left open where the match is weak. Rows may omit the clone size; those that give it use once, few, many or a size class.

v_call,d_call,clone_size,j_call,cdr3_aa,cdr3_nt
TRBV20-1,.,many,TRBJ1-5,CSARSGAGGQPQHF,TGCAGTGCTAGATCGGGGGCCGGGGGTCAGCCCCAGCATTTT
TRBV4-3,.,.,TRBJ2-3,CASSQERGGGSTDTQYF,TGCGCCAGCAGCCAAGAGAGGGGGGGGGGGAGCACAGATACGCAGTATTTT
TRBV20-1,.,many,TRBJ1-2,CSARGGGRQNYGYTF,TGCAGTGCTAGGGGTGGGGGAAGACAGAACTATGGCTACACCTTC
TRBV12-3/TRBV12-4,TRBD1,many,TRBJ1-5,CATGDRNQPQHF,TGTGCCACCGGGGACAGAAATCAGCCCCAGCATTTT
TRBV15,TRBD2,.,TRBJ2-2,CATSREASAGGPNTGELFF,TGTGCCACCAGCAGAGAGGCCTCAGCGGGGGGCCCGAACACCGGGGAGCTGTTTTTT
TRBV18,.,many,TRBJ2-3,CASSPPFSDTQYF,TGTGCCAGCTCACCACCTTTCTCAGATACGCAGTATTTT
TRBV20-1,TRBD2,.,TRBJ2-7,CSARPTSGSFSYEQYF,TGCAGTGCTAGACCCACTAGCGGGAGTTTCTCCTACGAGCAGTACTTC
TRBV14,.,.,TRBJ1-1,CASSHPEDMDTEAFF,TGTGCCAGCAGCCACCCCGAAGATATGGACACTGAAGCTTTCTTT
TRBV11-2,TRBD1,many,TRBJ1-1,CASSLVPRGLMNTEAFF,TGTGCCAGCAGCTTAGTTCCCAGGGGGCTCATGAACACTGAAGCTTTCTTT
TRBV4-2,TRBD1,.,TRBJ1-2,CASSPPGRQGFVDGYTF,TGTGCCAGCAGCCCCCCCGGGAGACAGGGTTTTGTCGATGGCTACACCTTC
TRBV27,.,.,TRBJ1-6,CASRGPSYNSPLHF,TGTGCCAGCAGGGGACCGAGCTATAATTCACCCCTCCACTTT
TRBV3-1,TRBD1,many,TRBJ2-5,CASSLDRDQKTQYF,TGTGCCAGCAGTCTAGACAGGGACCAAAAGACCCAGTACTTC
TRBV6-2/TRBV6-3,.,.,TRBJ1-5,CASSTGTYSNQPQHF,TGTGCCAGCAGCACAGGGACCTATAGCAATCAGCCCCAGCATTTT
TRBV12-3/TRBV12-4,TRBD2,many,TRBJ2-1,CASSPGKREGPYNEQFF,TGTGCCAGCAGTCCCGGTAAGCGGGAGGGCCCCTACAATGAGCAGTTCTTC
TRBV24-1,.,many,TRBJ2-3,CATSDSGHQLGTDTQYF,TGTGCCACCAGTGACTCGGGACACCAACTAGGCACAGATACGCAGTATTTT